This passage covers 20 T cell receptor beta chains from one sample sequenced in a study of OX40 agonist ivuxolimab in advanced cancers. The repertoire was sequenced with immunoSEQ multiplex PCR; TCRdb's copy has only in-frame clones and lacks some. The sample lists some 33,000 clones; about 81% were seen once. The sequences come from CD4+ or CD8+ T cells sorted from blood, collected in a trial of the OX40 agonist ivuxolimab. These receptors came from an adult with an advanced solid tumor such as melanoma, head and neck, liver or kidney cancer.

The chain joins TRBV2 to TRBJ2-1; D ambiguous. The germline gives CDR1 SNHLY, CDR2 FYNNEI. V lost 4 bases and J 0 bases, leaving 13 bases between the germline ends. CDR3 length equals 16 residues. The CDR3 loop is CASSAQDPSSYNEQFF. The CDR3, as DNA: TGTGCCAGCAGTGCGCAGGACCCGAGCTCCTACAATGAGCAGTTCTTC.

This clone has just one count. This chain links TRBV30 with TRBJ1-2; no definite D call. This CDR3 comprises 18 residues. Germline assignment: CDR1 GTSNPN and CDR2 SVGIG (reference sequence). V was clipped by 0 bases and J by 0 bases, with 20 bases between them. The CDR3 region is CAWSVLPLGRRSNYGYTF. The CDR3 DNA reads as TGTGCCTGGAGTGTACTCCCCTTGGGCAGGAGATCTAACTATGGCTACACCTTC.

This clone was counted once. The V and J genes are TRBV2 and TRBJ1-5, with TRBD1 as a possible D gene (5 bases). CDR1 and CDR2 (germline): SNHLY, FYNNEI. Trimming removed 5 bases at V and 3 bases at J, with 14 bases between. The CDR3 is 15 amino acids. CDR3: CASSLDRGYNQPQHF. The CDR3 DNA sequence: TGTGCCAGCAGTTTAGATCGGGGGTACAATCAGCCCCAGCATTTT.

The CDR3 spells CASSQTGANPYNEQFF. DNA for the CDR3: TGTGCCAGCAGCCAAACAGGGGCCAACCCCTACAATGAGCAGTTCTTC. The chain carries TRBV7-3 and TRBJ2-1; 7 positions agree with TRBD1. The V gene's germline CDR1 is SGHTA and CDR2 FQGTGA. The CDR3 is 16 amino acids. V dropped 5 bases and J dropped 2; count of bases not matched to a gene: 9.

The chain carries TRBV7-9 and TRBJ2-3; 7 bases agree with TRBD2. V dropped 3 bases and J dropped 4; count of bases not matched to a gene: 4. The germline V gene encodes CDR1 SEHNR and CDR2 FQNEAQ (reference sequence). The CDR3 runs 14 residues. The CDR3 spells CASSFTSVADTQYF. The CDR3 DNA is TGTGCCAGCAGCTTTACTAGCGTGGCAGATACGCAGTATTTT.

CDR3 sequence reads: CATRVNYLKETQYF. CDR3 in DNA: TGTGCCACCCGGGTTAACTACCTAAAAGAGACCCAGTACTTC. The chain employs TRBV19 and TRBJ2-5; D is undetermined. This CDR3 comprises 14 residues. V was trimmed by 10 bases and J by 3 bases, leaving 18 bases between them. Germline-derived CDR1 and CDR2 are LNHDA and SQIVND (reference sequence).

This chain uses TRBV5-1 with TRBJ1-1; D remains ambiguous. Trimming left V 0 bases short and J 4 bases short, with 13 bases between. The CDR3 loop spans 15 amino acids. CDR1 and CDR2 from the germline V gene are SGHRS and YFSETQ. CDR3 amino acids: CASSLDGLRSTEAFF. In nucleotides, the CDR3 is TGCGCCAGCAGCTTGGATGGACTGAGAAGCACTGAAGCTTTCTTT.

The V call is TRBV23-1, the J call TRBJ2-1, with 11 bases matching TRBD2. TRBV23-1 is given ORF status, its function remaining uncertain. This CDR3 has 16 amino acids. Trimming removed 2 bases from V and 3 bases from J; junction bases left unmatched: 3. The CDR3 loop is CASSQLAGGIYNEQFF. CDR3 nucleotide sequence: TGCGCCAGCAGTCAACTAGCGGGGGGAATCTACAATGAGCAGTTCTTC.

The rearrangement uses TRBV28 and TRBJ2-3, with D tentatively TRBD2 (6 bases). V was shortened by 3 bases and J by 4 bases, with 14 bases between the two germline ends. The CDR3 spans 15 residues. The germline CDR1 and CDR2 sequences are MDHEN and SYDVKM. DNA for the CDR3: TGTGCCAGCAGTTTCGGCGGGGAGGTCTCAGATACGCAGTATTTT. Translating gives CASSFGGEVSDTQYF. Together with reference TRBV28 and TRBJ2-3, the CDR3 gives the full variable domain: DVKVTQSSRYLVKRTGEKVFLECVQDMDHENMFWYRQDPGLGLRLIYFSYDVKMKEKGDIPEGYSVSREKKERFSLILESASTNQTSMYLCASSFGGEVSDTQYFGPGTRLTVL.

This rearrangement joins TRBV5-1 to TRBJ1-1; D perhaps matches TRBD1 (6 bases). Germline loops: CDR1 SGHRS, CDR2 YFSETQ. Trimming shortened V by 6 bases and J by 1 base, and 13 bases separated the two germline ends. The CDR3 sequence is 14 residues long. The CDR3 reads CASNTGTQNTEAFF. In DNA form, the CDR3 reads TGCGCCAGCAACACCGGGACACAGAACACTGAAGCTTTCTTT.

The V gene is TRBV19, the J gene TRBJ1-5; D not resolved. Germline assignment: CDR1 LNHDA and CDR2 SQIVND (reference sequence). Trimming cost V 6 bases and J 7 bases, with 13 bases left between them. This CDR3 is 13 amino acids long. CDR3 in DNA: TGTGCCAGTAGCCCCGGACTGGGACAGCCCCAGCATTTT. As protein: CASSPGLGQPQHF.

The genes are TRBV5-4 and TRBJ1-5; possibly TRBD1 for D (6 bases). The CDR3 contains 14 residues. The germline V gene encodes CDR1 SGHNT and CDR2 YYREEE (reference sequence). V shed 4 bases and J shed 3 bases, with 11 bases lying between them. The CDR3 DNA reads as TGTGCCAGCAGCACAGGGACGGACAATCAGCCCCAGCATTTT. Amino acid sequence: CASSTGTDNQPQHF.

V usage is TRBV28 and J usage is TRBJ2-5; no firm D call. CDR3 length: 12 amino acids. CDR1 and CDR2 (germline): MDHEN, SYDVKM. Trimming removed 5 bases from V and 5 bases from J, with 9 bases in between. CDR3 nucleotides: TGTGCCAGCAGTATTCCCGGCGAGACCCAGTACTTC. This sequence encodes CASSIPGETQYF.

This sequence joins TRBV19 and TRBJ2-7, with TRBD1 matching 9 bases. CDR1 LNHDA and CDR2 SQIVND come from the germline V gene (reference sequence). This CDR3 region has 13 residues. With V trimmed by 5 bases and J by 5 bases, 4 bases remained unmatched. In DNA form, the CDR3 reads TGTGCCAGTAGTCAACAGGGGGCCCACGAGCAGTACTTC. Translation gives CASSQQGAHEQYF.

By share, this clone counts as medium-sized. This chain joins TRBV6-5 and TRBJ1-3; D is undetermined. CDR3 size: 14 residues. Germline CDR1 and CDR2: MNHEY and SVGAGI. V gave up 6 bases and J gave up 0 bases, with 9 bases separating them. CDR3 nucleotide sequence: TGTGCCAGCAGCCCGCGGTTCTCTGGAAACACCATATATTTT. This encodes CASSPRFSGNTIYF.

The chain recombines TRBV7-2 with TRBJ1-6; D is unclear. Germline CDR1 SGHTA, CDR2 FQGNSA. The ends were cut back, 5 bases at V and 7 bases at J, with 15 bases in the middle. CDR3 length: 15 amino acids. The DNA of the CDR3 is TGTGCCAGCAGCGCCGCGGCAAGGAGAAATTCACCCCTCCACTTT. Translation: CASSAAARRNSPLHF.

This clone was detected only a few times. This sample includes further DNA sequences coding for the same CDR3. The gene calls are TRBV5-6 and TRBJ2-5, with D possibly matching TRBD1 (5 bases). CDR1 SGHDT and CDR2 YYEEEE come from the germline V gene. Trimming removed 6 bases from V and 0 bases from J, with 15 bases in between. The CDR3 extends over 15 amino acids. This chain's CDR3 is CASTIGQGHQETQYF. CDR3 sequence (DNA): TGTGCCAGCACCATAGGGCAGGGCCACCAAGAGACCCAGTACTTC.

This chain links TRBV5-4 with TRBJ1-2; 9 nucleotides align to TRBD1. Per the germline V gene, CDR1 is SGHNT and CDR2 is YYREEE (reference sequence). The length of the CDR3 is 17 residues. The trim removed 3 bases at V and 2 bases at J, leaving 11 bases unmatched. The CDR3 coding sequence is TGTGCCAGCAGCTCAGGAGGGACAGGGAAGGGGAACTATGGCTACACCTTC. Amino acids: CASSSGGTGKGNYGYTF. The variable domain in full, with the rest retrieved from reference TRBV5-4 and TRBJ1-2, is ETGVTQSPTHLIKTRGQQVTLRCSSQSGHNTVSWYQQALGQGPQFIFQYYREEENGRGNFPPRFSGLQFPNYSSELNVNALELDDSALYLCASSSGGTGKGNYGYTFGSGTRLTVV.

This chain uses TRBV7-2 with TRBJ2-1; 11 bases align to TRBD2. The trim removed 5 bases at V and 6 bases at J, leaving 6 bases unmatched. The CDR3 covers 15 residues. The germline V gene has CDR1 SGHTA and CDR2 FQGNSA. The CDR3 DNA sequence: TGTGCCAGCAGCGAAGGACTAGCGGGTCGCAATGAGCAGTTCTTC. Protein product: CASSEGLAGRNEQFF.

The V call is TRBV6-5, the J call TRBJ2-7; perhaps TRBD2 as D (6 bases). The CDR3 sequence is 14 residues long. Germline lookup yields CDR1 MNHEY and CDR2 SVGAGI. Deletions cut 6 bases from V and 3 bases from J, with 15 bases between. The CDR3, as DNA: TGTGCCAGCAGCCCGCCGGGCGGGAACTACGAGCAGTACTTC. It yields the protein CASSPPGGNYEQYF.